This T cell receptor (beta chain) was obtained from a study of T cells in Graves' hyperthyroidism and ophthalmopathy. At least ten counts were recorded for this clonotype. What it recognizes is unknown. CDR3 length: 15 amino acids. Germline-derived CDR1 and CDR2 are SEHNR and FQNEAQ (reference sequence). The ends were cut back, 2 bases at V and 5 bases at J, with 15 bases in the middle. Using RNA transcripts as the source, TCR beta CDR3 regions were amplified. TCR CDR3 regions were first amplified by RT-PCR with HTBI primers. TCRdb re-called the multiplex PCR reads with MiXCR, one entry per CDR3 protein. This table has under 350,000 distinct CDR3 sequences, around 25% appearing once. Overall study results and limits: In validation, the model predicted ophthalmopathy. These predictions came a median approximately six months before onset. Ophthalmopathy and stable hyperthyroidism were told apart by a 13 V-J model. Blood held most thyroid clonotypes expanded above 0.001 frequency.

The J gene is TRBJ2-5, the V gene TRBV7-9; D might be TRBD2 (5 bases). The clonotype originates from a man aged 40-49 years with Graves' hyperthyroidism that later progressed to Graves' ophthalmopathy. Sequenced input: blood. The CDR3 bases are TGTGCCAGCAGCTTACGTGCTCCTCCGGGGGAGACCCAGTACTTC. It codes for CASSLRAPPGETQYF. The whole variable domain, remainder taken from reference TRBV7-9 and TRBJ2-5, is DTGVSQNPRHKITKRGQNVTFRCDPISEHNRLYWYRQTLGQGPEFLTYFQNEAQLEKSRLLSDRFSAERPKGSFSTLEIQRTEQGDSAMYLCASSLRAPPGETQYFGPGTRLLVL.